Each of the 16 T cell receptor beta chains below was sequenced from the same sample in a study of cytomegalovirus exposure and HLA in healthy donors. Data came from immunoSEQ multiplex PCR; TCRdb stores just in-frame clones and leaves some out. The data show hundreds of thousands of clones, about 90% seen once. Sequencing was done on a sample of PBMCs. The origin of the receptors is a woman in her twenties or thirties in good health and CMV-seronegative.

The rearrangement joins TRBV9 to TRBJ2-7, with D perhaps matching TRBD2 (7 bases). V lost 4 bases, J lost 6 bases, and 14 bases lay in between. The CDR3 runs to 13 residues. Germline CDR1 reads SGDLS; CDR2 reads YYNGEE. The CDR3 DNA reads TGTGCCAGCAGCCACCGGGGGGCGGGCGAGCAGTACTTC. This codes for CASSHRGAGEQYF.

This clone was seen once. V is TRBV27 and J is TRBJ2-7; TRBD2 aligns across 11 bases. CDR1 is MNHEY, CDR2 SMNVEV, per germline (reference sequence). The CDR3 is 15 residues long. With 4 bases clipped from V and 6 bases from J, the junction kept 8 bases outside the gene matches. CDR3 protein: CASSSNSGRALEQYF. In DNA form, the CDR3 reads TGTGCCAGCAGTTCGAATAGCGGGAGGGCCCTCGAGCAGTACTTC.

The CDR3 here is CAWMEGVATNEKLFF. Here the CDR3 DNA reads TGTGCCTGGATGGAGGGGGTTGCAACTAATGAAAAACTGTTTTTT. The rearrangement joins TRBV30 to TRBJ1-4; a weak D match, TRBD1 (6 bases). V lost 4 bases to trimming and J lost 0 bases, with 12 bases between them. The CDR3 totals 15 residues. In germline, CDR1 is GTSNPN, CDR2 SVGIG (reference sequence).

The J gene is TRBJ2-7, the V gene TRBV11-2; D is possibly TRBD2 (5 bases). CDR1 and CDR2 (germline): SGHAT, FQNNGV. V shed 1 base and J shed 7 bases, with 5 bases lying between them. The CDR3 covers 11 residues. The CDR3 DNA is TGTGCCAGCAGCTTAGCGGGGGAGCAGTACTTC. Its protein product is CASSLAGEQYF.

V gene TRBV5-1 combines with J gene TRBJ2-5; 12 bases fit TRBD1. The CDR3 runs to 16 residues. The J segment lost 7 bases and the V segment lost 3 bases, leaving 10 bases of the junction unmatched. Germline CDR1 SGHRS, CDR2 YFSETQ. CDR3 in amino acids: CASSSGGTGGSGTQYF. The CDR3 nucleotides are TGCGCCAGCAGCTCCGGGGGGACAGGGGGCTCTGGGACCCAGTACTTC.

The V call is TRBV10-3, the J call TRBJ2-5; 7 bases align to TRBD2. The CDR3 contains 18 residues. V shed 5 bases and J 5 bases; nucleotides not matched to a gene: 20. Germline V gives CDR1 ENHRY, CDR2 SYGVKD. The CDR3: CAISTPGLTVTGTETQYF. DNA for the CDR3: TGTGCCATCAGTACCCCGGGACTAACCGTTACCGGTACCGAGACCCAGTACTTC.

This clone was detected a few times. The rearrangement joins TRBV7-2 to TRBJ1-4; tentative D call: TRBD1 (6 bases). The CDR3 totals 12 residues. The germline V gene has CDR1 SGHTA and CDR2 FQGNSA. V shed 2 bases and J shed 14 bases, with 12 bases lying between them. Here the CDR3 DNA reads TGTGCCAGCAGCTTATCCCCGGGGGCCCTGTTTTTT. As protein: CASSLSPGALFF.

V usage is TRBV19 and J usage is TRBJ2-7; 7 bases map to TRBD1. The trim removed 2 bases at V and 6 bases at J, leaving 4 bases unmatched. Per the germline V gene, CDR1 is LNHDA and CDR2 is SQIVND (reference sequence). The length of the CDR3 is 13 residues. The CDR3 coding sequence is TGTGCCAGTAGTATATTCCCAGGGGGCGAGCAGTACTTC. Translating gives CASSIFPGGEQYF. The entire variable domain, with the rest obtained from reference TRBV19 and TRBJ2-7, is as follows: DGGITQSPKYLFRKEGQNVTLSCEQNLNHDAMYWYRQDPGQGLRLIYYSQIVNDFQKGDIAEGYSVSREKKESFPLTVTSAQKNPTAFYLCASSIFPGGEQYFGPGTRLTVT.

This clone was detected once. This chain joins TRBV6-5 and TRBJ2-7, with TRBD2 matching over 10 bases. The junction had 7 bases not matched to a gene; V was cut back by 4 bases and J by 4 bases. Germline V gene lookup returns CDR1 MNHEY and CDR2 SVGAGI. The CDR3 consists of 15 residues. CDR3 sequence: CASSFPAGGRYEQYF. In DNA, the CDR3 is TGTGCCAGCAGTTTCCCAGCGGGAGGGCGGTACGAGCAGTACTTC.

This clone appeared a few times. The J gene is TRBJ2-7, the V gene TRBV7-2; TRBD1 matches 10 bases. This CDR3 is built from 19 residues. Looked up from germline, CDR1 is SGHTA and CDR2 is FQGNSA. Unmatched junction bases numbered 16, after V lost 5 bases and J lost 0 bases. CDR3 sequence reads: CASSPRGTGVFLNSYEQYF. The CDR3 nucleotides are TGTGCCAGCAGCCCAAGGGGGACAGGGGTCTTCCTTAACTCCTACGAGCAGTACTTC.

The rearrangement joins TRBV19 to TRBJ1-5; D gene unclear. The V gene lost 8 bases and the J gene lost 1 base, with 15 bases spanning the gap. The V gene's germline CDR1 is LNHDA and CDR2 SQIVND (reference sequence). This CDR3 is built from 15 residues. The CDR3 DNA follows: TGTGCCAGTGTTTTTGGGAAACTCAGCAATCAGCCCCAGCATTTT. Translated: CASVFGKLSNQPQHF.

The V and J genes are TRBV2 and TRBJ2-5, with a weak D call TRBD2 (5 bases). Germline values: CDR1 SNHLY, CDR2 FYNNEI. Trimming shortened V by 6 bases and J by 7 bases, and 12 bases separated the two germline ends. This CDR3 region has 12 residues. This CDR3 is CASSGEGVTQYF. CDR3 bases: TGTGCCAGCAGCGGAGAGGGAGTGACCCAGTACTTC.

This chain links TRBV6-4 with TRBJ1-5, with no clear D. The CDR3 is 13 residues long. Trimming left V 4 bases short and J 4 bases short, with 8 bases between. The germline gives CDR1 MRHNA, CDR2 SNTAGT. CDR3: CASSVSGNQPQHF. CDR3 nucleotide sequence: TGTGCCAGCAGTGTATCGGGAAATCAGCCCCAGCATTTT.

This chain links TRBV4-1 with TRBJ1-4; tentative D call: TRBD1 (5 bases). Germline CDR1 is MGHRA and CDR2 is YSYEKL. The CDR3 consists of 15 residues. Trimming took off 1 base at V and 6 bases at J, with 12 bases between the two ends. DNA of the CDR3: TGCGCCAGCAGCCAAGGGAACAGGTTGGATGAAAAACTGTTTTTT. Amino acid sequence: CASSQGNRLDEKLFF.

This chain joins TRBV28 and TRBJ1-2, with TRBD1 as a possible D gene (5 bases). Trimming left V 6 bases short and J 3 bases short, with 11 bases between. Germline CDR1 and CDR2: MDHEN and SYDVKM. The CDR3 is 13 residues long. CDR3 residues: CASRTGTDYGYTF. The DNA of the CDR3 is TGTGCCAGCAGAACCGGGACCGACTATGGCTACACCTTC.

This clone was recorded only once. The chain carries TRBV29-1 and TRBJ1-2, with D maybe TRBD1 (5 bases). The CDR3 extends over 11 amino acids. The V and J ends lost 4 bases and 6 bases respectively, with 9 bases between them. Germline CDR1 and CDR2: SQVTM and ANQGSEA. In DNA, the CDR3 is TGCAGCGTTGCCGGGGGGAATGGCTACACCTTC. Protein sequence: CSVAGGNGYTF.